The 30 T cell receptor beta chains presented below share a single source sample, sequenced in a study of blood T cell repertoires in COVID-19. Profiled with immunoSEQ multiplex PCR; TCRdb holds only in-frame clones, not every one. The sample consists of 450,000 or so clones, around 90% of them appearing once. Sequencing was carried out using peripheral blood. These receptors came from a man aged 18 to 35 with COVID-19, enrolled during active disease.

The chain couples TRBV5-1 to TRBJ1-4; D might be TRBD1 (6 bases). The CDR3 is 15 residues long. Looked up from germline, CDR1 is SGHRS and CDR2 is YFSETQ. Trimming left V 4 bases short and J 5 bases short, with 15 bases between. The chain's CDR3 is CASSPTGMSNEKLFF. DNA of the CDR3: TGCGCCAGCAGCCCCACAGGGATGTCAAATGAAAAACTGTTTTTT. Supplemented by reference TRBV5-1 and TRBJ1-4, the full variable domain reads KAGVTQTPRYLIKTRGQQVTLSCSPISGHRSVSWYQQTPGQGLQFLFEYFSETQRNKGNFPGRFSGRQFSNSRSEMNVSTLELGDSALYLCASSPTGMSNEKLFFGSGTQLSVL.

This chain joins TRBV7-8 and TRBJ2-5, with D possibly matching TRBD2 (6 bases). Germline V lookup: CDR1 SGHVS, CDR2 FQNEAQ. V dropped 1 base and J dropped 7 bases, with 13 bases sitting between them. CDR3 length: 14 residues. The CDR3: CASSLGLGLGTQYF. In DNA, the CDR3 is TGTGCCAGCAGCTTAGGACTAGGACTGGGGACCCAGTACTTC.

The gene calls are TRBV19 and TRBJ2-7; the match to TRBD1 covers 9 bases. V gave up 6 bases and J gave up 5 bases; unmatched junction bases: 5. There are 13 residues in the CDR3. Germline assignment: CDR1 LNHDA and CDR2 SQIVND (reference sequence). CDR3 residues: CASRDRGTDEQYF. As DNA, the CDR3 is TGTGCCAGTAGAGACAGGGGGACAGACGAGCAGTACTTC.

This clone occurred a few times. This rearrangement joins TRBV19 to TRBJ2-3, with TRBD2 matching over 8 bases. Trimming cost V 1 base and J 2 bases; bases outside gene matches: 8. CDR3 length equals 17 residues. In germline, CDR1 is LNHDA, CDR2 SQIVND (reference sequence). The CDR3 sequence: CASSIGMSSGLTDTQYF. CDR3 in DNA: TGTGCCAGTAGTATAGGCATGTCTAGCGGGCTCACAGATACGCAGTATTTT. Filled out from reference TRBV19 and TRBJ2-3, the complete variable domain reads DGGITQSPKYLFRKEGQNVTLSCEQNLNHDAMYWYRQDPGQGLRLIYYSQIVNDFQKGDIAEGYSVSREKKESFPLTVTSAQKNPTAFYLCASSIGMSSGLTDTQYFGPGTRLTVL.

The J gene is TRBJ2-2, the V gene TRBV27; possible D gene TRBD1, 6 bases. The CDR3 loop spans 14 amino acids. Germline lookup yields CDR1 MNHEY and CDR2 SMNVEV (reference sequence). V lost 2 bases and J lost 6, with 10 bases in between. In DNA, the CDR3 is TGTGCCAGCAGTTTACAGGACAGTGCCGGGGAGCTGTTTTTT. Its protein is CASSLQDSAGELFF.

About this clone itself: The sample has other DNA sequences that encode this CDR3 too. This chain connects TRBV7-9 to TRBJ2-7; weak D call: TRBD1 (5 bases). The CDR3 runs 13 residues. CDR1 and CDR2 (germline): SEHNR, FQNEAQ (reference sequence). The V end was cut by 4 bases, the J end by 3 bases, with 10 bases between. This CDR3 reads CASSSGLSYEQYF. DNA for the CDR3: TGTGCCAGCAGCTCAGGGCTAAGCTACGAGCAGTACTTC.

This clone was counted a single time. The chain is built from TRBV3-1 (or the pseudogene TRBV3-2) and TRBJ2-7; 8 positions agree with TRBD2. J was trimmed by 4 bases and V by 4 bases; bases with no gene match: 12. The CDR3 covers 16 residues. Germline V gene sequence: CDR1 LGHDT, CDR2 YNNKEL (reference sequence). The CDR3, as DNA: TGTGCCAGCAGCCCCTACCGATCCGGGGGGGCTTACGAGCAGTACTTC. Residues: CASSPYRSGGAYEQYF.

This clone was detected only once. This chain connects TRBV9 to TRBJ1-1; D gene uncertain. Trimming took off 0 bases at V and 3 bases at J, with 9 bases between the two ends. Germline values: CDR1 SGDLS, CDR2 YYNGEE. This CDR3 is 14 amino acids long. CDR3 DNA sequence: TGTGCCAGCAGCGTAGGAGGGCGGGACACTGAAGCTTTCTTT. Amino acids: CASSVGGRDTEAFF.

A single count supports this clone. V gene TRBV9 combines with J gene TRBJ2-7; 11 positions match TRBD2. Germline V CDR1 and CDR2: SGDLS, YYNGEE. CDR3 length equals 17 residues. The ends lost 4 bases at V and 2 bases at J; junction bases unmatched: 11. CDR3 sequence reads: CASSPKITSGGPYEQYF. The CDR3 DNA sequence: TGTGCCAGCAGCCCTAAAATTACTAGCGGGGGACCCTACGAGCAGTACTTC.

The chain has TRBV9 and TRBJ2-3; the match to TRBD2 covers 7 bases. The CDR3 runs to 16 residues. J gave up 0 bases and V 3 bases, and 7 bases lay outside the gene matches. Germline V gene data show CDR1 as SGDLS and CDR2 as YYNGEE. CDR3 nucleotide sequence: TGTGCCAGCAGCGGCCGTGGGAGGGCGAGCACAGATACGCAGTATTTT. Translating gives CASSGRGRASTDTQYF. The full variable domain, in which reference TRBV9 and TRBJ2-3 provide the parts outside the CDR3, is DSGVTQTPKHLITATGQRVTLRCSPRSGDLSVYWYQQSLDQGLQFLIQYYNGEERAKGNILERFSAQQFPDLHSELNLSSLELGDSALYFCASSGRGRASTDTQYFGPGTRLTVL.

This clone was found once. This chain joins TRBV6-6 and TRBJ2-1; tentative D call: TRBD2 (6 bases). Trimming shortened V by 1 base and J by 7 bases, and 14 bases separated the two germline ends. The CDR3 length is 15 residues. Germline CDR1 MNHNY, CDR2 SVGAGI (reference sequence). CDR3 DNA: TGTGCCAGCAGTTACTTCGTGACTAGAAATAATGAGCAGTTCTTC. Its protein product is CASSYFVTRNNEQFF.

This clone was recorded only once. This chain links TRBV3-1 (or the pseudogene TRBV3-2) with TRBJ2-2; 8 bases fit TRBD2. Trimming cost V 4 bases and J 0 bases; bases outside gene matches: 4. The CDR3 sequence is 16 residues long. CDR1 is LGHDT, CDR2 YNNKEL, per germline (reference sequence). In nucleotides, the CDR3 is TGTGCCAGCAGCCGATTACTAGCGGCGAACACCGGGGAGCTGTTTTTT. Translating it yields CASSRLLAANTGELFF.

The sample holds one count of this clone. The V gene is TRBV6-5, the J gene TRBJ2-7; 9 nucleotides line up with TRBD1. V lost 6 bases, J lost 2 bases, and 5 bases stayed unmatched. Per germline, CDR1 MNHEY and CDR2 SVGAGI. The CDR3 loop spans 14 amino acids. This CDR3 is CASSPGQGTYEQYF. The CDR3 nucleotides read TGTGCCAGCAGCCCGGGACAGGGAACCTACGAGCAGTACTTC.

V gene TRBV2 combines with J gene TRBJ1-1; TRBD1 matches at 9 bases. The V gene's germline CDR1 is SNHLY and CDR2 FYNNEI. The V gene end was trimmed by 8 bases and the J gene end by 5 bases; junction bases not matched to a gene: 6. The CDR3 has 13 amino acids. The CDR3 protein is CASVGTGRTEAFF. The DNA for the CDR3 is TGTGCCAGCGTAGGGACAGGGAGGACTGAAGCTTTCTTT.

The CDR3, as DNA: TGTGCCAGCAGTTACTCGCCGAGCCAGCCCCAGCATTTT. This translates into CASSYSPSQPQHF. The chain uses TRBV6-5 and TRBJ1-5; D is undetermined. Germline loops: CDR1 MNHEY, CDR2 SVGAGI. This CDR3 region has 13 residues. Trimming pared 0 bases from V and 7 bases from J, leaving 7 bases between.

The CDR3 coding sequence is TGTGCCAGCAGCTGGACTAGCGGGAGGGCCATTGAGCAGTTCTTC. It encodes CASSWTSGRAIEQFF. The chain uses TRBV5-4 and TRBJ2-1; TRBD2 agrees at 15 bases. Germline V gene sequence: CDR1 SGHNT, CDR2 YYREEE (reference sequence). V gave up 3 bases and J gave up 9 bases; unmatched junction bases: 4. The CDR3 length is 15 residues.

The J gene is TRBJ1-4, the V gene TRBV30, with 8 bases identical to TRBD1. The CDR3 has 13 residues. CDR1 and CDR2 from the germline V gene are GTSNPN and SVGIG (reference sequence). Trimming at V came to 3 bases and at J to 7 bases, leaving 4 bases not matched to a gene. The CDR3 sequence is CAWRGQAGEKLFF. CDR3 bases: TGTGCCTGGAGGGGACAGGCGGGTGAAAAACTGTTTTTT.

The chain links TRBV7-9 to TRBJ2-5; D unclear. V lost 5 bases and J lost 3, with 13 bases in between. Looked up from germline, CDR1 is SEHNR and CDR2 is FQNEAQ (reference sequence). The CDR3 consists of 14 residues. The CDR3, as DNA: TGTGCCAGCAGCCCCCCCCTGGGCGAAGAGACCCAGTACTTC. Its translation: CASSPPLGEETQYF.

CDR3 DNA sequence: TGTGCCAGCAGCCCCCGGACTGCCCCCTCTCACAATGAGCAGTTCTTC. Translation: CASSPRTAPSHNEQFF. The chain links TRBV7-9 to TRBJ2-1; perhaps TRBD2 as D (5 bases). Trimming left V 5 bases short and J 5 bases short, with 19 bases between. The germline V gene has CDR1 SEHNR and CDR2 FQNEAQ (reference sequence). This CDR3 has 16 residues.

The genes are TRBV7-2 and TRBJ2-2, with a weak D call TRBD2 (6 bases). CDR3 length: 15 residues. With 5 bases removed from V and 4 bases from J, the gap between germline ends came to 14 bases. Germline V gene sequence: CDR1 SGHTA, CDR2 FQGNSA. This CDR3 reads CASSTKNGGTGELFF. The CDR3 DNA reads TGTGCCAGCAGCACAAAGAACGGGGGCACCGGGGAGCTGTTTTTT.

V and J are TRBV6-1 and TRBJ1-5; D possibly corresponds to TRBD1 (6 bases). Trimming cost V 4 bases and J 3 bases, with 19 bases left between them. CDR1 and CDR2 from the germline V gene are MNHNS and SASEGT. The CDR3 is made up of 17 amino acids. CDR3 sequence: CASSALSGVGPNQPQHF. CDR3 in DNA: TGTGCCAGCAGTGCACTATCAGGGGTGGGGCCCAATCAGCCCCAGCATTTT.

This sequence joins TRBV30 and TRBJ1-3; 7 nucleotides agree with TRBD1. V gave up 1 base and J gave up 0 bases; unmatched junction bases: 6. The CDR3 sequence is 16 residues long. Germline V lookup: CDR1 GTSNPN, CDR2 SVGIG (reference sequence). The CDR3 DNA is TGTGCCTGGAGTGGCGGGACAGCCGTCTCTGGAAACACCATATATTTT. This codes for CAWSGGTAVSGNTIYF.

The chain combines TRBV6-5 with TRBJ2-7; 7 positions match TRBD1. With 2 bases clipped from V and 2 bases from J, the junction kept 3 bases outside the gene matches. Germline loops: CDR1 MNHEY, CDR2 SVGAGI. The CDR3 length is 14 residues. CDR3 nucleotide sequence: TGTGCCAGCAGTTACAGGGGGCGCCCCTACGAGCAGTACTTC. This translates into CASSYRGRPYEQYF.

The chain is built from TRBV7-9 and TRBJ1-2; D uncertain. In germline, CDR1 is SEHNR, CDR2 FQNEAQ (reference sequence). Trimming cost V 7 bases and J 4 bases, with 19 bases left between them. The CDR3 covers 15 residues. CDR3 bases: TGTGCCAGCATCGGCCCGGAACATGAGGGCTATGGCTACACCTTC. Translated: CASIGPEHEGYGYTF.

V usage is TRBV29-1 and J usage is TRBJ1-1; D gene uncertain. There are 10 residues in the CDR3. V was shortened by 5 bases and J by 2 bases, with 3 bases between the two germline ends. CDR1 SQVTM and CDR2 ANQGSEA come from the germline V gene. CDR3 region: CSVPNTEAFF. DNA for the CDR3: TGCAGCGTTCCTAACACTGAAGCTTTCTTT.

The rearrangement uses TRBV28 and TRBJ2-5; D may be TRBD1 (5 bases). Trimming cost V 4 bases and J 5 bases, with 14 bases left between them. This CDR3 spans 14 amino acids. Germline CDR1 MDHEN, CDR2 SYDVKM. In DNA, the CDR3 is TGTGCCAGCAGTTACCCTGGACAAGGGGAGACCCAGTACTTC. Amino acids: CASSYPGQGETQYF.

This clone was counted once. V gene TRBV6-5 combines with J gene TRBJ2-7; 10 nucleotides line up with TRBD1. Germline CDR1 MNHEY, CDR2 SVGAGI. Germline trimming cut 6 bases from V and 4 bases from J; bases unmatched to any gene: 9. The CDR3 is made up of 15 amino acids. The CDR3 region has the DNA TGTGCCAGCAGACCTTGGCGGGACAGGGGTTACGAGCAGTACTTC. Translation: CASRPWRDRGYEQYF.

This chain links TRBV11-2 with TRBJ2-7, with 7 bases matching TRBD2. The germline gives CDR1 SGHAT, CDR2 FQNNGV. The CDR3 has 13 residues. V shed 6 bases and J 3 bases; nucleotides not matched to a gene: 5. CDR3 in DNA: TGTGCCAGCAGAATGGGGGGGTACTACGAGCAGTACTTC. It yields the protein CASRMGGYYEQYF.

This clone was detected once. The rearrangement links TRBV23-1 to TRBJ1-3; D is undetermined. TRBV23-1 qualifies as an ORF whose function is uncertain. The CDR3 has 15 residues. V lost 4 bases, J lost 3 bases, and 13 bases lay in between. The CDR3 here is CASSRPEAVGNTIYF. In DNA form, the CDR3 reads TGCGCCAGCAGTCGGCCGGAGGCAGTTGGAAACACCATATATTTT.

V gene TRBV6-6 combines with J gene TRBJ2-1, with D tentatively TRBD2 (5 bases). Trimming cost V 8 bases and J 9 bases, with 5 bases left between them. The germline gives CDR1 MNHNY, CDR2 SVGAGI (reference sequence). This CDR3 spans 9 amino acids. CDR3 protein: CASGSEQFF. For the CDR3, the DNA is TGTGCCAGCGGGAGTGAGCAGTTCTTC.